This T cell receptor (beta chain) was identified during a study of cytomegalovirus exposure and HLA in healthy donors. The study, taken as a whole, reports: The only immune exposure information that was available was CMV serostatus.

Details on this clone: Its target is not known.

The CDR3 runs to 17 residues. It was with 60 Vbeta and 13 Jbeta primers that the PCR ran. Repertoires were generated with immunoSEQ multiplex PCR, while TCRdb's copy carries only in-frame clones and drops some. Here the sample spans approximately 150,000 clones, around 78% being singletons. The TCR originated in a woman in her thirties or forties in good health and CMV-seropositive. V usage is TRBV12-2 and J usage is TRBJ2-5; TRBD2, as called in the table, went unchecked against the DNA. TRBV12-2 is a pseudogene. The sequencing input was PBMCs. CDR3 sequence reads: CASRLGLTSAGVETQYF. The CDR3 bases are TGTGCAAGTCGCTTAGGGCTTACTAGCGCGGGCGTAGAGACCCAGTACTTC.